This T cell receptor (beta chain) came from a study of early stage breast cancer tumors. Blood replicates held 0.5 ug DNA, tumor or normal breast approximately 1.5 ug, two each. TCRdb keeps only in-frame clones here, not all; method: immunoSEQ multiplex PCR. The sample carries more than 7,500 clones, 71% recorded once. Sufficient DNA from normal breast often required roughly 90-310 mg tissue. The germline V and J ends were trimmed by 8 bases and 2 bases, with 13 bases remaining between them. Germline values: CDR1 LNHDA, CDR2 SQIVND (reference sequence). The CDR3 is 14 amino acids. Points from the study as a whole: Enriched TCRB sequences shared across patients were mostly commonly generated sequences. Tumors had about 2.5-fold higher T cell density and higher clonality than adjacent normal breast tissue.

A remark on this clone: Its antigen remains unidentified.

The receptor comes from a person between 55 and 69 years old with breast cancer. Specimen: normal breast tissue next to the tumor. This chain joins TRBV19 and TRBJ2-4, with D unclear. CDR3 in amino acids: CASRSTVPKNIQYF. The CDR3 DNA reads TGTGCCAGTCGTTCGACTGTACCCAAAAACATTCAGTACTTC.